These 16 T cell receptor beta chains were sequenced from one sample in a study of T cell responses to AZD1222 COVID-19 vaccine. Libraries were prepared by immunoSEQ multiplex PCR; TCRdb keeps only in-frame clonotypes and omits some of them. The data contain roughly 100,000 clones, 70% to 90% of them seen just once; the ten biggest clones take up 10% to 15%. The source material was peripheral blood, sampled on day 0 of AZD1222 vaccination. These TCRs come from an adult in good health.

The chain couples TRBV12-3 or TRBV12-4 to TRBJ1-1; no clear D. The V end lost 5 bases, the J end lost 0 bases, and 7 bases lay between the germline ends. This CDR3 has 13 amino acids. CDR3 sequence (DNA): TGTGCCAGCAGTCGAGATATGAACACTGAAGCTTTCTTT. Its translation: CASSRDMNTEAFF.

The V call is TRBV7-9, the J call TRBJ1-1, with D hard to call. This CDR3 has 15 residues. In germline, CDR1 is SEHNR, CDR2 FQNEAQ (reference sequence). The V and J ends lost 6 bases and 1 base respectively, with 15 bases between them. The CDR3 protein is CASRPIVAENTEAFF. CDR3 bases: TGTGCCAGCAGACCTATTGTGGCTGAGAACACTGAAGCTTTCTTT.

The chain carries TRBV5-1 and TRBJ2-2; no clear D. This CDR3 is built from 15 residues. CDR1 is SGHRS, CDR2 YFSETQ, per germline. Trimming stripped 0 bases from V and 7 bases from J, with 13 bases between. CDR3 loop: CASSLAVTTGGELFF. In DNA, the CDR3 is TGCGCCAGCAGCTTGGCCGTGACCACGGGCGGGGAGCTGTTTTTT.

Here the CDR3 DNA reads TGTGCCAGCAGCTCTAGCGGGGGGGTCAATGAGCAGTTCTTC. Translation gives CASSSSGGVNEQFF. The chain has TRBV7-3 and TRBJ2-1; 12 nucleotides align to TRBD2. J gave up 6 bases and V 4 bases, and 1 base lay outside the gene matches. The CDR3 sequence is 14 residues long. The V gene's germline CDR1 is SGHTA and CDR2 FQGTGA.

The chain joins TRBV30 to TRBJ2-2, with D perhaps given as TRBD1 or TRBD2 (5 bases each). The CDR3 contains 14 residues. Per germline, CDR1 GTSNPN and CDR2 SVGIG (reference sequence). Trimming stripped 5 bases from V and 8 bases from J, with 18 bases between. The CDR3 here is CAWDGAYRMGELFF. Here the CDR3 DNA reads TGTGCCTGGGACGGGGCTTACCGAATGGGGGAGCTGTTTTTT.

V gene TRBV9 combines with J gene TRBJ1-2; 7 bases are a match to TRBD1. Germline V gene sequence: CDR1 SGDLS, CDR2 YYNGEE. This CDR3 is built from 16 residues. Trimming cost V 2 bases and J 2 bases; bases outside gene matches: 9. This chain's CDR3 is CASSVFDRVGNYGYTF. The CDR3, as DNA: TGTGCCAGCAGCGTTTTCGACAGGGTAGGCAACTATGGCTACACCTTC. The complete variable domain, with remaining parts taken from reference TRBV9 and TRBJ1-2, reads DSGVTQTPKHLITATGQRVTLRCSPRSGDLSVYWYQQSLDQGLQFLIQYYNGEERAKGNILERFSAQQFPDLHSELNLSSLELGDSALYFCASSVFDRVGNYGYTFGSGTRLTVV.

This chain links TRBV7-2 with TRBJ2-2; 10 bases align to TRBD2. V was clipped by 6 bases and J by 0 bases; unmatched bases: 1. The CDR3 extends over 15 amino acids. Germline V lookup: CDR1 SGHTA, CDR2 FQGNSA. CDR3 sequence reads: CASRGTSANTGELFF. The DNA of the CDR3 is TGTGCCAGCAGAGGGACTAGCGCGAACACCGGGGAGCTGTTTTTT.

The chain is built from TRBV5-4 and TRBJ1-2; weak D call: TRBD1 (6 bases). Germline loops: CDR1 SGHNT, CDR2 YYREEE (reference sequence). The CDR3 is 13 residues long. The germline V and J ends were trimmed by 3 bases and 2 bases, with 8 bases remaining between them. The CDR3 nucleotides are TGTGCCAGCAGCTCCACAGGGAACTATGGCTACACCTTC. Its translation: CASSSTGNYGYTF.

This rearrangement joins TRBV16 to TRBJ2-7; 9 positions agree with TRBD1. CDR3 size: 16 residues. Trimming cost V 1 base and J 0 bases; bases outside gene matches: 4. Germline assignment: CDR1 KGHSY and CDR2 FQNENV. The CDR3 DNA reads as TGTGCCAGCAGCCAATTACGACAGGGGGTCTCCTACGAGCAGTACTTC. Amino acid sequence: CASSQLRQGVSYEQYF.

This clone was picked up a small number of times. The chain recombines TRBV6-4 with TRBJ2-2; 7 bases align to TRBD1. With V trimmed by 4 bases and J by 1 base, 3 bases remained unmatched. The CDR3 totals 15 residues. Germline V gives CDR1 MRHNA, CDR2 SNTAGT. The CDR3 is CASSVAGGNTGELFF. CDR3 DNA: TGTGCCAGCAGTGTGGCAGGGGGGAACACCGGGGAGCTGTTTTTT.

V usage is TRBV3-1 (or the pseudogene TRBV3-2) and J usage is TRBJ1-5; no clear D gene. The CDR3 loop spans 15 amino acids. Trimming cost V 4 bases and J 1 base, with 11 bases left between them. Germline V lookup: CDR1 LGHDT, CDR2 YNNKEL (reference sequence). The CDR3 DNA sequence: TGTGCCAGCAGCCCGACCGGTGAAAGCAATCAGCCCCAGCATTTT. It codes for CASSPTGESNQPQHF.

The rearrangement joins TRBV9 to TRBJ1-2; TRBD1 matches 10 bases. J gave up 5 bases and V 0 bases, and 4 bases lay outside the gene matches. The CDR3 is made up of 15 amino acids. Germline V gene lookup returns CDR1 SGDLS and CDR2 YYNGEE. The CDR3 protein is CASSVAWTGGYGYTF. CDR3 coding DNA: TGTGCCAGCAGCGTAGCGTGGACAGGGGGTTATGGCTACACCTTC.

V usage is TRBV5-4 and J usage is TRBJ2-5; 7 bases map to TRBD1. Trimming at V came to 4 bases and at J to 2 bases, leaving 8 bases not matched to a gene. The germline V gene encodes CDR1 SGHNT and CDR2 YYREEE (reference sequence). The CDR3 consists of 15 residues. CDR3 sequence (DNA): TGTGCCAGCAGCCGCCCGGACAGGCCTCAAGAGACCCAGTACTTC. This sequence encodes CASSRPDRPQETQYF.

The chain couples TRBV7-8 to TRBJ1-5, with 8 bases that match TRBD1. Germline V CDR1 and CDR2: SGHVS, FQNEAQ. V was pared by 5 bases and J by 2 bases, with 8 bases of the junction left unmatched. CDR3 length: 16 amino acids. In DNA, the CDR3 is TGTGCCAGCAGCCCACGCCCGACAGGGGGCAATCAGCCCCAGCATTTT. Translation gives CASSPRPTGGNQPQHF.

The chain combines TRBV7-9 with TRBJ2-6, with TRBD1 matching over 9 bases. CDR1 is SEHNR, CDR2 FQNEAQ, per germline (reference sequence). V dropped 3 bases and J dropped 2; count of bases not matched to a gene: 8. The CDR3 sequence is 18 residues long. The CDR3 bases are TGTGCCAGCAGCTTTTCCGGGACAGGGAGGACTGGGGCCAACGTCCTGACTTTC. The encoded protein is CASSFSGTGRTGANVLTF.

In this sample, this clone turned up once. V and J are TRBV6-5 and TRBJ1-1; D is possibly TRBD1 (6 bases). The CDR3 covers 15 residues. Germline loops: CDR1 MNHEY, CDR2 SVGAGI. The ends were cut back, 8 bases at V and 1 base at J, with 17 bases in the middle. CDR3 region: CASGGYREKNTEAFF. In nucleotides, the CDR3 is TGTGCCAGCGGAGGTTACAGGGAAAAGAACACTGAAGCTTTCTTT.